This T cell receptor beta chain was found in a study of control samples from healthy donors and cancer patients. Deletions cut 1 base from V and 5 bases from J, with 8 bases between. This CDR3 contains 13 residues. Germline V gives CDR1 KGHSH, CDR2 LQKENI. Clones were read by immunoSEQ multiplex PCR, and TCRdb kept only the in-frame ones, dropping some. Of 200,000 to 250,000 clones in the sample, roughly 94% are singletons; the top ten hold approximately 1.4%. The receptor's source is a man between 50 and 59 years old in good health. The chain links TRBV18 to TRBJ2-5; D is possibly TRBD1 (5 bases). Sequencing input: blood. The DNA of the CDR3 is TGTGCCAGCTCACCACAGGGGATCGAGACCCAGTACTTC. Translating gives CASSPQGIETQYF.